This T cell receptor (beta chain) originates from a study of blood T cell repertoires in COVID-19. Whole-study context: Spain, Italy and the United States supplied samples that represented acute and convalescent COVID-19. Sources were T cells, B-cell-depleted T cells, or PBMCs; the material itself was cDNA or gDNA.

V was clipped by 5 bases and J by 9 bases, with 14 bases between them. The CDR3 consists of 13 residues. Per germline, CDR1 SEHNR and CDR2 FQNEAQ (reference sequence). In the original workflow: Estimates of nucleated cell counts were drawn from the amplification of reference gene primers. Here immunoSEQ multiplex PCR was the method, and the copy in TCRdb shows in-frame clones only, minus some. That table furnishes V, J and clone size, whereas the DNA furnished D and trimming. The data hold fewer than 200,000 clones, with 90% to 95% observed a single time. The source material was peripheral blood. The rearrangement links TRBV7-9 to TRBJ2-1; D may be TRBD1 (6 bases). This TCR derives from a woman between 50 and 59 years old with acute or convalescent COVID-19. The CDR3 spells CASSRWQGSEQFF. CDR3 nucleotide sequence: TGTGCCAGCAGCCGCTGGCAGGGGAGTGAGCAGTTCTTC.